A single T cell receptor beta chain is shown here with its context. Its antigen remains unidentified. This sample is drawn from a study of radiotherapy plus CTLA-4 blockade in lung cancer. Study findings and constraints: Reported findings show early blood T cell clone dynamics, with interferon-beta, best predicted response.

Only in-frame clones appear in the TCRdb table, and some are missing; sequencing was by immunoSEQ multiplex PCR. The table records approximately 49,000 clones, about 88% of them present only once. This CDR3 region has 13 residues. The V gene lost 5 bases and the J gene lost 4 bases, with 9 bases spanning the gap. Per germline, CDR1 MNHEY and CDR2 SVGAGI. This sample comprised peripheral blood, obtained from a patient treated with radiotherapy plus ipilimumab. The TCR comes from a human donor with non-small cell lung cancer whose response to radiotherapy plus ipilimumab could not be evaluated. The V and J genes are TRBV6-5 and TRBJ1-3; D gene ambiguous. The CDR3 nucleotides are TGTGCCAGCAGTGCCCGCGGGGGAAACACCATATATTTT. Its protein is CASSARGGNTIYF.